This TCR beta chain is from a study of blood T cell repertoires in COVID-19. About the study: Resolution of symptoms, clearance, or two negative PCRs was present in recovered Cohort 3 donors. Collection of acute and convalescent COVID-19 samples took place in the United States, Italy and Spain. PBMCs, B-cell-depleted T cells, or T cells provided the cDNA or gDNA that made up the material.

V gave up 9 bases and J gave up 4 bases, with 16 bases separating them. CDR1 and CDR2 from the germline V gene are MDHEN and SYDVKM. This CDR3 contains 14 residues. Sequencing was performed with immunoSEQ multiplex PCR; in TCRdb, only in-frame clones are kept and a portion is missing. The top ten hold about 7% of the sample, which has approximately 210,000 clones, around 90% seen once. The study recruited people aged about 18 to 95 years across 24 US areas. The rearrangement joins TRBV28 to TRBJ1-5, with a tentative D call TRBD1 (6 bases). Sequenced: PBMCs or T cells enriched from blood (not recorded which). The TCR sequence derives from a man aged 25-40 years in a cohort exposed to, infected with or recovered from COVID-19 (not recorded which). CDR3 loop: CASLEGGGNQPQHF. The DNA for the CDR3 is TGTGCCAGTCTCGAAGGGGGGGGTAATCAGCCCCAGCATTTT.